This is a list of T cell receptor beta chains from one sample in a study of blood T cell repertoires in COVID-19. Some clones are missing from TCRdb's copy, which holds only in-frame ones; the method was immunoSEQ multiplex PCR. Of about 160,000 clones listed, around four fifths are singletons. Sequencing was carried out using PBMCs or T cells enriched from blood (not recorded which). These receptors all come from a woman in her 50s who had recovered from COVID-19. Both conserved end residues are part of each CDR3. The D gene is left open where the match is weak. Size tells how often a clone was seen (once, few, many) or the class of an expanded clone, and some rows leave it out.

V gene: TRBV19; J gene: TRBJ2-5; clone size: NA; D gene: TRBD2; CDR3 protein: CASRQLAGETQYF; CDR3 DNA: TGTGCCAGTCGCCAGCTAGCGGGAGAGACCCAGTACTTC
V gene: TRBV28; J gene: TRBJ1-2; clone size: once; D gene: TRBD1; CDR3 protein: CASAPVGQGLFYGYTF; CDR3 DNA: TGTGCCAGCGCACCCGTGGGACAGGGGCTCTTCTATGGCTACACCTTC
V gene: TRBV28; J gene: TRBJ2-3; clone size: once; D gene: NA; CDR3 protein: CASSYRVGGADTQYF; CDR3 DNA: TGTGCCAGCAGTTACAGGGTTGGGGGCGCAGATACGCAGTATTTT
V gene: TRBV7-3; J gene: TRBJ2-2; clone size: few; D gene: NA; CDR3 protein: CASSSAGTTNTGELFF; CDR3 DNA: TGTGCCAGCAGTTCAGCCGGGACAACGAACACCGGGGAGCTGTTTTTT
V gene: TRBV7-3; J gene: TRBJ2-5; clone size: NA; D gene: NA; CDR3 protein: CASSLTLASSAQYF; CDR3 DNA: TGTGCCAGCAGCTTAACATTAGCTAGCTCCGCCCAGTACTTC
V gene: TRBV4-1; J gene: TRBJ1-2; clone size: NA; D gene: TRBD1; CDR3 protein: CASSHGTGGRDYGYTF; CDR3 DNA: TGCGCCAGCAGCCACGGGACAGGGGGCCGGGACTATGGCTACACCTTC
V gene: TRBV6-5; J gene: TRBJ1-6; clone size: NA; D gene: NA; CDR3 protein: CASSYGQLASPLHF; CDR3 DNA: TGTGCCAGCAGTTACGGGCAGCTGGCATCACCCCTCCACTTT
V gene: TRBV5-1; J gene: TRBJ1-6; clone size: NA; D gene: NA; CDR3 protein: CASSFDTTGSPLHF; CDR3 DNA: TGCGCCAGCAGCTTTGACACCACCGGTTCACCCCTCCACTTT
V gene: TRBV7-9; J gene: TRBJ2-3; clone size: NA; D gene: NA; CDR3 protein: CASSGYGGRVADTQYF; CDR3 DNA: TGTGCCAGCAGCGGATACGGGGGGCGCGTGGCAGATACGCAGTATTTT
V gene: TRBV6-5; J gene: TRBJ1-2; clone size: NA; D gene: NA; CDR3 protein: CASSYYPPGSYGYTF; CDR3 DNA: TGTGCCAGCAGTTACTATCCCCCCGGGAGCTATGGCTACACCTTC
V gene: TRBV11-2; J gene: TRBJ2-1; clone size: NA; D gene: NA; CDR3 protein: CASSLRRNNEQFF; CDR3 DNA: TGTGCCAGCAGCCTGAGGCGGAACAATGAGCAGTTCTTC
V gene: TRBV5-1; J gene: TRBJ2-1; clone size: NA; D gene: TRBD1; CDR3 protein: CASSSVGVGQTYNEQFF; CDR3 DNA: TGCGCCAGCAGCTCTGTTGGGGTGGGACAGACATACAATGAGCAGTTCTTC
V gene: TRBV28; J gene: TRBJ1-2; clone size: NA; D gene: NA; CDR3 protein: CASKFDTNSFGYTF; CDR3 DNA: TGTGCCAGCAAGTTCGACACAAATTCATTTGGCTACACCTTC
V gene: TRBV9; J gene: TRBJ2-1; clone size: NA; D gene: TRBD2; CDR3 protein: CASSVGLAGPFSSYNEQFF; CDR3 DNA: TGTGCCAGCAGCGTGGGACTAGCGGGACCCTTTAGCTCCTACAATGAGCAGTTCTTC
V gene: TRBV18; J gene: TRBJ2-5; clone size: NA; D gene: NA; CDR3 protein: CASSPLGTRKETQYF; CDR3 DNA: TGTGCCAGCTCACCATTAGGGACACGGAAAGAGACCCAGTACTTC
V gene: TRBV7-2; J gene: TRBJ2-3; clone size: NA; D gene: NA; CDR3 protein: CASSPSSDTQYF; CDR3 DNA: TGTGCCAGCAGCCCCTCAAGCGATACGCAGTATTTT
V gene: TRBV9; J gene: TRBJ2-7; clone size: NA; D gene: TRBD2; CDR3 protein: CASSPHGAGDFYEQYF; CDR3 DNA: TGTGCCAGCAGCCCCCACGGAGCGGGAGATTTCTACGAGCAGTACTTC
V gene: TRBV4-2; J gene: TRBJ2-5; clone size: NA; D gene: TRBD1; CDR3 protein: CASSQGADRGQETQYF; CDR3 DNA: TGTGCCAGCAGCCAAGGGGCAGACAGGGGCCAAGAGACCCAGTACTTC
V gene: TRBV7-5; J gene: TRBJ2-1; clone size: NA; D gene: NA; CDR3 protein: CARSLGWTSGERRGSNEQFF; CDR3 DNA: TGTGCCAGAAGCTTAGGGTGGACTAGCGGGGAGAGGAGAGGTTCCAATGAGCAGTTCTTC
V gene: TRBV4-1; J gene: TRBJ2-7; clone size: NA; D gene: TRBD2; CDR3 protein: CASSQDSPSSGLAYEQYF; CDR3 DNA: TGCGCCAGCAGCCAAGATAGCCCCTCTAGCGGTCTGGCCTACGAGCAGTACTTC
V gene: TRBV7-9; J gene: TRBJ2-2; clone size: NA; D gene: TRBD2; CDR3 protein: CASTTSGTRGAGELFF; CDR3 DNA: TGTGCCAGCACCACTAGCGGGACCCGTGGGGCCGGGGAGCTGTTTTTT
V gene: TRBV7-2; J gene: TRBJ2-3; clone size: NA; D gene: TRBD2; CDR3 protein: CASSLAASGGSTQYF; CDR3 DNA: TGTGCCAGCAGCTTAGCGGCTAGCGGGGGGAGTACGCAGTATTTT
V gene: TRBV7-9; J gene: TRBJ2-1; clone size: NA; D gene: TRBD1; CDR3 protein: CAGLRGQGWDEQFF; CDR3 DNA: TGTGCCGGCCTACGGGGACAGGGCTGGGATGAGCAGTTCTTC
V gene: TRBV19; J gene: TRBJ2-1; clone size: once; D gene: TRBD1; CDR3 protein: CASSIRDSVSYNEQFF; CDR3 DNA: TGTGCCAGTAGTATCCGGGACAGTGTCTCCTACAATGAGCAGTTCTTC
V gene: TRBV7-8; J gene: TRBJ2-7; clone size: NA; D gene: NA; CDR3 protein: CASSLVLRGSYEQYF; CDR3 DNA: TGTGCCAGCAGCTTAGTTCTTCGAGGCTCCTACGAGCAGTACTTC
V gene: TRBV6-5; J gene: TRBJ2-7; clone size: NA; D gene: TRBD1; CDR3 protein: CASSYRDRGYEQYF; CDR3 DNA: TGTGCCAGCAGTTACCGGGACAGGGGTTACGAGCAGTACTTC
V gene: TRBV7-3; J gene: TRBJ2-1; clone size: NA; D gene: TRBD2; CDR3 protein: CASSHDGTSGNNEQFF; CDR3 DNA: TGTGCCAGCAGCCATGACGGGACTAGCGGGAACAATGAGCAGTTCTTC
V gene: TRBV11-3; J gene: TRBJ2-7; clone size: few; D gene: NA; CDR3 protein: CASSPRRRDYEQYF; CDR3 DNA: TGTGCCAGCAGCCCACGCCGAAGAGACTACGAGCAGTACTTC
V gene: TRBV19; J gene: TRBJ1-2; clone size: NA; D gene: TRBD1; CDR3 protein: CASSDRDYGYTF; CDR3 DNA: TGTGCCAGTAGCGACAGGGACTATGGCTACACCTTC
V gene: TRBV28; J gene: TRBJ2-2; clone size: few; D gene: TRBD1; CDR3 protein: CASRDRGREGELFF; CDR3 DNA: TGTGCCAGCCGAGACAGGGGGCGCGAGGGGGAGCTGTTTTTT
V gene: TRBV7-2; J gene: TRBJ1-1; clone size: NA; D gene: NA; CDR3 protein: CASSRDTMNTEAFF; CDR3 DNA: TGTGCCAGCAGCCGGGACACCATGAACACTGAAGCTTTCTTT
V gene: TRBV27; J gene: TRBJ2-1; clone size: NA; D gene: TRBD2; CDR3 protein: CASSLGRASVNEQFF; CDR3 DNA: TGTGCCAGCAGCCTAGGGAGGGCCTCCGTCAATGAGCAGTTCTTC
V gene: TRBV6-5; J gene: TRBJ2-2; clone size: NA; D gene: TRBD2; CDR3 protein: CASRLGLVPGELFF; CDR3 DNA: TGTGCCAGCAGACTTGGACTAGTTCCCGGGGAGCTGTTTTTT
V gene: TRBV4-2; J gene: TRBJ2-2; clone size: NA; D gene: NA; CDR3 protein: CASSPLGRQTNTGELFF; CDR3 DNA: TGTGCCAGCAGCCCTTTGGGGAGACAAACGAACACCGGGGAGCTGTTTTTT
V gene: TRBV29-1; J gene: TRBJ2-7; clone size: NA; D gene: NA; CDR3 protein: CSASGQGGYEQYF; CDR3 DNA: TGCAGCGCCAGCGGACAGGGAGGGTACGAGCAGTACTTC
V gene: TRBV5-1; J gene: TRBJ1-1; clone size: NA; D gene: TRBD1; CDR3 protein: CASSPGQGVNTEAFF; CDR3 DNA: TGCGCCAGCAGCCCGGGACAGGGAGTCAACACTGAAGCTTTCTTT
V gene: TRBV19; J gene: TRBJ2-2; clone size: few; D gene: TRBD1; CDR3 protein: CASSTRQGATGELFF; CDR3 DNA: TGTGCCAGTAGTACAAGACAGGGGGCGACCGGGGAGCTGTTTTTT
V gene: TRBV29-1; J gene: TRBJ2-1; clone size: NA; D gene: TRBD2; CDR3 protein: CSVANLAGRWNEQFF; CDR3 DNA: TGCAGCGTAGCTAACCTAGCGGGTAGGTGGAATGAGCAGTTCTTC
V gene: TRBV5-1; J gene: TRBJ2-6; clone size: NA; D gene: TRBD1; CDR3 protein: CASTPRTGGAGANVLTF; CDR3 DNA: TGCGCCAGCACCCCACGGACAGGGGGCGCTGGGGCCAACGTCCTGACTTTC
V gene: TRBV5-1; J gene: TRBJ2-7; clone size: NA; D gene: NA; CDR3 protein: CASSLGSAAYSYEQYF; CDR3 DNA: TGCGCCAGCAGCTTGGGTTCTGCGGCTTACTCCTACGAGCAGTACTTC
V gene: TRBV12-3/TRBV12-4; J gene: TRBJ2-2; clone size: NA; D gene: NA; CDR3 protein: CASSLGGTGELFF; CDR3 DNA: TGTGCCAGCAGTTTAGGAGGTACCGGGGAGCTGTTTTTT
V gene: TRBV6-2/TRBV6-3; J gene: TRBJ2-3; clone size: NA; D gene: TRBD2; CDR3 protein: CASSYEEREANTQYF; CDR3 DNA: TGTGCCAGCAGTTACGAGGAGCGGGAGGCGAATACGCAGTATTTT
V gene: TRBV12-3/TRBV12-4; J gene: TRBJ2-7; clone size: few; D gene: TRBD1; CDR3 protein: CASSLGTGQEYF; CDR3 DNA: TGTGCCAGCAGTCTAGGGACAGGGCAGGAGTACTTC
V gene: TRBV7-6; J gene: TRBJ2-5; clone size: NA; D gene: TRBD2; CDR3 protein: CASSLITGTSGGARETQYF; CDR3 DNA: TGTGCCAGCAGCTTAATTACCGGGACTAGCGGGGGGGCCCGGGAGACCCAGTACTTC
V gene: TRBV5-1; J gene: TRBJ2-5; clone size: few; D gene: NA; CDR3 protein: CASSFLQVAETQYF; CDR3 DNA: TGCGCCAGCAGCTTTTTACAGGTGGCGGAGACCCAGTACTTC
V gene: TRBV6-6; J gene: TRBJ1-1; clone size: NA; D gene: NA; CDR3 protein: CASSWAQANIAEAFF; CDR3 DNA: TGTGCCAGCAGTTGGGCCCAGGCAAATATCGCTGAAGCTTTCTTT
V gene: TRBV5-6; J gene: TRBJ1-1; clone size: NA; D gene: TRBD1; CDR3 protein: CASSHDRAGGAFF; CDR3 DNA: TGTGCCAGCAGCCACGACAGGGCGGGAGGGGCTTTCTTT
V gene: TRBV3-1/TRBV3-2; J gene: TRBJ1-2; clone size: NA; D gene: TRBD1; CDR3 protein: CASSQIRQGSGYTF; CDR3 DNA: TGTGCCAGCAGCCAAATACGACAGGGAAGCGGCTACACCTTC
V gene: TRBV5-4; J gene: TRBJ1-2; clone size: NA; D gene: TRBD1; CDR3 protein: CASSLVGQANYGYTF; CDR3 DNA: TGTGCCAGCAGCTTGGTCGGACAGGCTAACTATGGCTACACCTTC
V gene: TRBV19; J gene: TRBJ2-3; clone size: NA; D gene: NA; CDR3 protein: CATRTTSTDTQYF; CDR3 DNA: TGTGCCACCCGCACGACTAGCACAGATACGCAGTATTTT
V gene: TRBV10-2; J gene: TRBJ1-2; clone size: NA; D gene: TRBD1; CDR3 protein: CASNPGQIYGYTF; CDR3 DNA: TGCGCCAGCAACCCGGGACAGATTTATGGCTACACCTTC
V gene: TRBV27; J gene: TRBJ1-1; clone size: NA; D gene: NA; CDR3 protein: CASSLTQMNTEAFF; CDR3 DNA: TGTGCCAGCAGTTTAACACAAATGAACACTGAAGCTTTCTTT